The clone carrying this T cell receptor beta chain was observed at least ten times. Its antigen is not identified. The CDR3 consists of 16 residues. Germline assignment: CDR1 SQVTM and CDR2 ANQGSEA. Trimming removed 1 base from V and 1 base from J; junction bases left unmatched: 6. This entry belongs to a study of identical twins. Findings of the study overall: It was cross-sectional statistical analysis, not following the same donors, that the conclusions relied on. Abundant beta clonotypes from cord blood bore fewer insertions; memory repertoires lacked this pattern.

In TCRdb, the 5' RACE reads were re-called with MiXCR into one record per CDR3 protein. The sample has 690,000 or so distinct CDR3 sequences, 8% to 9% seen once. The same data also contributed to another study, on yellow fever vaccine responses in identical twins.

The sequenced sample consisted of PBMCs. This TCR derives from a woman aged 18-29 years in good health. The V call is TRBV29-1, the J call TRBJ2-3; TRBD2 matches 9 bases. CDR3 sequence (DNA): TGCAGCGTTGAAGGGGGGCTAGCGGGGCGCACAGATACGCAGTATTTT. It translates to CSVEGGLAGRTDTQYF.